The present T cell receptor (beta chain) was sequenced within a study of blood T cell repertoires in COVID-19. Original processing notes: Researchers report that nucleated cell counts were estimated from reference gene primer amplification. Generated by immunoSEQ multiplex PCR, the TCRdb table keeps only in-frame clones and is missing some. V and J calls and clone size are as listed in that table; D and trimming were resolved from the DNA. This sample has roughly 160,000 clones, with about four fifths found just once. Seattle patients were enrolled while actively infected and followed longitudinally. This TCR came from an older woman with COVID-19, enrolled during active disease. The sequencing sample was made of peripheral blood.

CDR3 residues: CASSLPPTSGDTQYF. The CDR3 DNA sequence: TGTGCCAGCAGCTTACCCCCCACCTCCGGAGATACGCAGTATTTT. The J gene is TRBJ2-3, the V gene TRBV7-2, with D uncertain. The CDR3 loop spans 15 amino acids. V was clipped by 2 bases and J by 5 bases, with 14 bases between them. Per germline, CDR1 SGHTA and CDR2 FQGNSA.